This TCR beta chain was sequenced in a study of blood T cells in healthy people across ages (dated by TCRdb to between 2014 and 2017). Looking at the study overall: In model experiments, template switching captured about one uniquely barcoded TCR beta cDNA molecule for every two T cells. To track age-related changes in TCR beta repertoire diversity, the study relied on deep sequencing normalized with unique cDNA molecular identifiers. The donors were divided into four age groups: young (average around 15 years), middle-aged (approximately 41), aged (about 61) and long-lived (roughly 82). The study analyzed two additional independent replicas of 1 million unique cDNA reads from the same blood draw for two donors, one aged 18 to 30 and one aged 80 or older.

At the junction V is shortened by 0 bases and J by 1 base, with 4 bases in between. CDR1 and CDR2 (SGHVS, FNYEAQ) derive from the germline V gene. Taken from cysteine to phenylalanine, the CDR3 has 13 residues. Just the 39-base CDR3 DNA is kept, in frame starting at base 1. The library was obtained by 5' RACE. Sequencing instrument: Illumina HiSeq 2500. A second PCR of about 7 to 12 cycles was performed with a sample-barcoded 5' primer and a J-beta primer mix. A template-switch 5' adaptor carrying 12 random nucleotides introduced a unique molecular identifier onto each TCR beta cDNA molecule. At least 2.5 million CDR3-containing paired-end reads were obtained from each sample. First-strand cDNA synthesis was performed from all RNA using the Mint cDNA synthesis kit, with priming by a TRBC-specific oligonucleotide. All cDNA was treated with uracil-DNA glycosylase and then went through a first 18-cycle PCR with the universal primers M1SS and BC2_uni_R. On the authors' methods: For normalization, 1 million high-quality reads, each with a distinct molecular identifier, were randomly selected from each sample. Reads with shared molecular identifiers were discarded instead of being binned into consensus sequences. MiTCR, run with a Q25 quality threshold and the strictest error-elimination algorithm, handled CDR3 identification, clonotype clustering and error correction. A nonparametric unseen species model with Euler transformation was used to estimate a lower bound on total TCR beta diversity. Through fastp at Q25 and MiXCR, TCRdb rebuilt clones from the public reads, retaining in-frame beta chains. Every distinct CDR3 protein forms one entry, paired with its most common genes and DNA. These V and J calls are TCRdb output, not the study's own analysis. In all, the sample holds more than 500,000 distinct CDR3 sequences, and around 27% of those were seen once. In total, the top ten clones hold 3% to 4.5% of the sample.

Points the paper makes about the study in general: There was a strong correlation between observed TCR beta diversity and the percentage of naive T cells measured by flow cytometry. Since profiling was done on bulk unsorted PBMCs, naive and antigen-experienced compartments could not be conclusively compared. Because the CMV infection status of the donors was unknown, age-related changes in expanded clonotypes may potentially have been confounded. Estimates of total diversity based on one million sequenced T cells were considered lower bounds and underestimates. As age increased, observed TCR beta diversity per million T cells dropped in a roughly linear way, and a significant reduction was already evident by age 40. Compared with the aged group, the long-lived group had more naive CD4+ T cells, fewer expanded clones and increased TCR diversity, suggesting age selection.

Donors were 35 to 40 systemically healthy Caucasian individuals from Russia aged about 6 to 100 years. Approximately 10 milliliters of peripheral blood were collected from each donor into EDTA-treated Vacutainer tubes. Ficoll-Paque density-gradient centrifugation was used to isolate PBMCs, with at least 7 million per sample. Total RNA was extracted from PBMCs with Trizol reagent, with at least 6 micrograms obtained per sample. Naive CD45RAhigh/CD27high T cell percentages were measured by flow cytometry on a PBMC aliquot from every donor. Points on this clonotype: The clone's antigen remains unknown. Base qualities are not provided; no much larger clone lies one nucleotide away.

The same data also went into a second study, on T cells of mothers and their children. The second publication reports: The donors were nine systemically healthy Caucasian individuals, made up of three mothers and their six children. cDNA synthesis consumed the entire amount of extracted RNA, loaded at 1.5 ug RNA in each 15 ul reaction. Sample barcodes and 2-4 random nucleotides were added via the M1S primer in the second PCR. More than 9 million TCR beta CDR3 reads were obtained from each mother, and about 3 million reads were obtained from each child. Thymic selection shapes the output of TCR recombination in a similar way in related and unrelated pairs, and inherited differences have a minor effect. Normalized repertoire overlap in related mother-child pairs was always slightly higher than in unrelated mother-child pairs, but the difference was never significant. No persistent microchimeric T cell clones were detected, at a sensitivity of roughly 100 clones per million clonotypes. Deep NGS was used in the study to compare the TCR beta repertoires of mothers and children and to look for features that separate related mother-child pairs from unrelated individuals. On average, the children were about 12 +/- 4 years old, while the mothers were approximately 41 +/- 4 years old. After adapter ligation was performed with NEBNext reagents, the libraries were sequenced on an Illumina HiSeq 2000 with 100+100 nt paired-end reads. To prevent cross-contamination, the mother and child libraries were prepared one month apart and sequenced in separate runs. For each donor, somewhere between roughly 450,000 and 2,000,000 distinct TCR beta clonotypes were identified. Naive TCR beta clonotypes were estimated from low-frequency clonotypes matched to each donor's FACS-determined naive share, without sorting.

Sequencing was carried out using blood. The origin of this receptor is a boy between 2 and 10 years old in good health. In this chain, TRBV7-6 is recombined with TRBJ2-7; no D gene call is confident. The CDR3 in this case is CASSLAISYEQYF. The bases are TGTGCCAGCAGCTTAGCCATTTCCTACGAGCAGTACTTC.